This entry features one T cell receptor beta chain sequence. This record belongs to a study of blood T cell repertoires in COVID-19. CDR1 and CDR2 (germline): SGHDT, YYEEEE. There are 14 residues in the CDR3. Trimming took 1 base from V and 5 from J, leaving 9 bases between them. Produced via immunoSEQ multiplex PCR; TCRdb's table is partial and in-frame only. Among 200,000 to 300,000 clones listed, 80% to 95% were seen once. This chain links TRBV5-6 with TRBJ2-2, with D maybe TRBD2 (5 bases). This receptor was obtained from a man aged 25-40 years with COVID-19, enrolled during active disease. Material for sequencing was peripheral blood. In nucleotides, the CDR3 is TGTGCCAGCAGCTTGCTGAGGGAAACCGGGGAGCTGTTTTTT. Its translation: CASSLLRETGELFF.